This entry lists 5 T cell receptor beta chains sequenced from one sample in a study. TCRdb called the RT-PCR reads again in MiXCR, with one record for every CDR3 protein. The sample comprises more than 600,000 distinct CDR3 sequences, approximately 14% of which are singletons, and 3% to 4.5% rests with the top ten. The sequenced sample was memory CD4+ T cells from blood. The receptors were gathered from a female donor in good health, serving as a healthy control.

This clonotype was seen only a few times. The chain employs TRBV12-3 or TRBV12-4 and TRBJ2-7, with 10 positions matching TRBD2. The length of the CDR3 is 14 residues. Trimming at V came to 3 bases and at J to 6 bases, leaving 5 bases not matched to a gene. CDR3 sequence: CASSLALAGFEQYF. CDR3 nucleotides: TGTGCCAGCAGTTTGGCACTAGCGGGATTCGAGCAGTACTTC.

Only a few counts were recorded for this clonotype. V gene TRBV5-6 combines with J gene TRBJ1-1; D is perhaps TRBD1 (5 bases). The ends were cut back, 2 bases at V and 7 bases at J, with 9 bases in the middle. Germline CDR1 is SGHDT and CDR2 is YYEEEE. The CDR3 has 12 amino acids. This CDR3 reads CASSLQAVEAFF. The CDR3 DNA follows: TGTGCCAGCAGCTTACAGGCCGTTGAAGCTTTCTTT.

The genes are TRBV7-2 and TRBJ2-1, with 7 bases identical to TRBD1. J lost 4 bases, V lost 5 bases, and 8 bases had no gene match. This CDR3 is built from 15 residues. The V gene's germline CDR1 is SGHTA and CDR2 FQGNSA. CDR3 DNA sequence: TGTGCCAGCAGCCAGGCAGGGGGAACTTACAATGAGCAGTTCTTC. This sequence encodes CASSQAGGTYNEQFF. Full variable domain (remainder filled in from reference TRBV7-2 and TRBJ2-1): GAGVSQSPSNKVTEKGKDVELRCDPISGHTALYWYRQSLGQGLEFLIYFQGNSAPDKSGLPSDRFSAERTGGSVSTLTIQRTQQEDSAVYLCASSQAGGTYNEQFFGPGTRLTVL.

This clonotype was detected ten times or more. The genes are TRBV20-1 and TRBJ2-5; D possibly corresponds to TRBD2 (5 bases). The length of the CDR3 is 13 residues. Germline V lookup: CDR1 DFQATT, CDR2 SNEGSKA (reference sequence). V was shortened by 3 bases and J by 5 bases, with 13 bases between the two germline ends. This CDR3 is CSASFSSGETQYF. CDR3 coding DNA: TGCAGTGCTAGTTTTTCCTCGGGGGAGACCCAGTACTTC.

CDR3 DNA sequence: TGTGCCAGCAGCTCCCGAGGGACAGGGAGCACCGGGGAGCTGTTTTTT. This encodes CASSSRGTGSTGELFF. The J gene is TRBJ2-2, the V gene TRBV7-9, with TRBD1 identical over 9 bases. V dropped 4 bases and J dropped 4; count of bases not matched to a gene: 7. The CDR3 spans 16 residues. CDR1 is SEHNR and CDR2 is FQNEAQ in the germline V gene (reference sequence). The complete variable domain, with remaining parts taken from reference TRBV7-9 and TRBJ2-2, reads DTGVSQNPRHKITKRGQNVTFRCDPISEHNRLYWYRQTLGQGPEFLTYFQNEAQLEKSRLLSDRFSAERPKGSFSTLEIQRTEQGDSAMYLCASSSRGTGSTGELFFGEGSRLTVL.